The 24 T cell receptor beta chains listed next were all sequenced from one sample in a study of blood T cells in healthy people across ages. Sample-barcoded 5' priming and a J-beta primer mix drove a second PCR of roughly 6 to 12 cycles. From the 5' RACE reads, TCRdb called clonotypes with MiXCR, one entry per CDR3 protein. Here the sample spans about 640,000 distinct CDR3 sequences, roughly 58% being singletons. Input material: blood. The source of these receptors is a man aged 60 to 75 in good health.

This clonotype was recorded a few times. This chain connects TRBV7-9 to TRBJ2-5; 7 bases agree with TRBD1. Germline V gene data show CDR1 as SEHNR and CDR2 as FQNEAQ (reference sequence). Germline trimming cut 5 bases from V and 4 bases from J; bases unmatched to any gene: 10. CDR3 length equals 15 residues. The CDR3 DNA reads TGTGCCAGCAGCCCCGGACAGGCGGTTCCAGAGACCCAGTACTTC. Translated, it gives CASSPGQAVPETQYF.

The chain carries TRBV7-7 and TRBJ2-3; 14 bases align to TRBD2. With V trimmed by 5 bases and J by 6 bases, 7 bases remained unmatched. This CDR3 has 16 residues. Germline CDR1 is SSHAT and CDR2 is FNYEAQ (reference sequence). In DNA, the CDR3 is TGTGCCAGCAGCACTACGACTAGCGGGGGGGCTGATACGCAGTATTTT. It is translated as CASSTTTSGGADTQYF.

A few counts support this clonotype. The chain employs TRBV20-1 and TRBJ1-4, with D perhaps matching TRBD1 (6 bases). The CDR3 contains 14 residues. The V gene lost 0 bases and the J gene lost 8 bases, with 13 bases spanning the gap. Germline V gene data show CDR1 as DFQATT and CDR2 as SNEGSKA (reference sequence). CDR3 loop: CSARDPGGTEKLFF. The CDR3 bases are TGCAGTGCTAGAGATCCGGGGGGCACGGAAAAACTGTTTTTT.

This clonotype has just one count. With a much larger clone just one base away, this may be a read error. The CDR3 loop reads CASSFGGVVQDNEQFF. Written as DNA, the CDR3 is TGTGCCAGCAGCTTTGGGGGGGTAGTACAGGACAATGAGCAGTTCTTC. The chain couples TRBV7-9 to TRBJ2-1; 7 bases line up with TRBD2. Germline V gives CDR1 SEHNR, CDR2 FQNEAQ (reference sequence). J gave up 5 bases and V 3 bases, and 10 bases lay outside the gene matches. This CDR3 contains 16 residues.

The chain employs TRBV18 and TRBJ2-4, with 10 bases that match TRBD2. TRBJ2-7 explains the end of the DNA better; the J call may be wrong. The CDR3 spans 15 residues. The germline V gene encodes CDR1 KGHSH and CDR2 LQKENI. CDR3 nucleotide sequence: TGTGCCAGCTCACCCGGACTAGCGGTTACCTACGAGCAGTACTTC. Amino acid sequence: CASSPGLAVTYEQYF.

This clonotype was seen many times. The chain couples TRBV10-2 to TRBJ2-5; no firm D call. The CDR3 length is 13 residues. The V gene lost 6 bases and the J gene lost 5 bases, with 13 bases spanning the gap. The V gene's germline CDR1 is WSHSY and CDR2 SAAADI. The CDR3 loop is CASSVDSPETQYF. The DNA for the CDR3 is TGCGCCAGCAGCGTCGACTCGCCGGAGACCCAGTACTTC.

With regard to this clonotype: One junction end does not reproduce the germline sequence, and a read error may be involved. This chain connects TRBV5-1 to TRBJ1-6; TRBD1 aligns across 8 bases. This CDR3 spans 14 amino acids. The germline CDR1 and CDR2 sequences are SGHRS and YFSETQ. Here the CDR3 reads CASSLGTGGSPLHF. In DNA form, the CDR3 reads TGTGCCAGCAGCTTGGGGACAGGAGGATCACCCCTCCACTTT.

This chain's CDR3 is CASTPRAGVGNEQFF. CDR3 in DNA: TGTGCCAGCACGCCGAGAGCGGGGGTCGGCAATGAGCAGTTCTTC. The rearrangement links TRBV27 to TRBJ2-1, with 8 bases matching TRBD2. V dropped 7 bases and J dropped 6; count of bases not matched to a gene: 11. The CDR3 is made up of 15 amino acids. Germline CDR1 and CDR2: MNHEY and SMNVEV (reference sequence).

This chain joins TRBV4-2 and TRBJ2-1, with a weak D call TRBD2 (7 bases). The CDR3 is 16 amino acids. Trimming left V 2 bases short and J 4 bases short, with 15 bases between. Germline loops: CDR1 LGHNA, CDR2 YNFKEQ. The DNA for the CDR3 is TGTGCCAGCAGCCAACCCCTTGGGGGGGCTTACAATGAGCAGTTCTTC. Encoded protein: CASSQPLGGAYNEQFF.

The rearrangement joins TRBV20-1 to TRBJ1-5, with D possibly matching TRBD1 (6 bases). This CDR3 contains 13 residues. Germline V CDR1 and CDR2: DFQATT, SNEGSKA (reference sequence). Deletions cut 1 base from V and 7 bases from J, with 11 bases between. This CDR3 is CSARATGQQPQHF. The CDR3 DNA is TGCAGTGCTAGAGCTACAGGACAGCAGCCCCAGCATTTT.

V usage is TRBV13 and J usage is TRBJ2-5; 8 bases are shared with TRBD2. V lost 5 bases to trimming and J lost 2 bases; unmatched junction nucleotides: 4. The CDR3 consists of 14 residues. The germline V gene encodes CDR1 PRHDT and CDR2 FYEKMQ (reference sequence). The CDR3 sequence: CASSGIAGQETQYF. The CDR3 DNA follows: TGTGCCAGCAGCGGAATAGCGGGACAAGAGACCCAGTACTTC.

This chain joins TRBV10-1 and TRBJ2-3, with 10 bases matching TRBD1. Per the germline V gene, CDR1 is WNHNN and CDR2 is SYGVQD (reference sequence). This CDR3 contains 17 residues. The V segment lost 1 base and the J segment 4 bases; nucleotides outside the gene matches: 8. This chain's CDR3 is CASSEFNPGTGADTQYF. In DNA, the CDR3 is TGCGCCAGCAGTGAGTTCAACCCCGGGACAGGGGCAGATACGCAGTATTTT.

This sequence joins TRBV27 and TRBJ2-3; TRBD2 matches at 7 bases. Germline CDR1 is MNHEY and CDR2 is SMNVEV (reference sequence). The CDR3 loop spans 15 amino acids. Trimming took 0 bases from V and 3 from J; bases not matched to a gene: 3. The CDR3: CASSLSLGGTDTQYF. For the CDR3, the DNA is TGTGCCAGCAGTTTATCCCTCGGGGGGACAGATACGCAGTATTTT.

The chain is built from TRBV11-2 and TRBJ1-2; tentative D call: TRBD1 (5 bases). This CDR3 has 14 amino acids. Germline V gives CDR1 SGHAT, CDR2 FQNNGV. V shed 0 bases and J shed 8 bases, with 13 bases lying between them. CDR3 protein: CASSLDLGTGGYTF. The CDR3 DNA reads TGTGCCAGCAGCTTAGATCTGGGGACGGGAGGCTACACCTTC.

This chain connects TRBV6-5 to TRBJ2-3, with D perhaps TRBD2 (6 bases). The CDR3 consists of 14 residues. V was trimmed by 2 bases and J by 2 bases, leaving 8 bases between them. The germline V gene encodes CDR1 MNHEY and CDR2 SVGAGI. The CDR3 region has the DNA TGTGCCAGCAGTTACCGGGAGACCACAGATACGCAGTATTTT. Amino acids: CASSYRETTDTQYF.

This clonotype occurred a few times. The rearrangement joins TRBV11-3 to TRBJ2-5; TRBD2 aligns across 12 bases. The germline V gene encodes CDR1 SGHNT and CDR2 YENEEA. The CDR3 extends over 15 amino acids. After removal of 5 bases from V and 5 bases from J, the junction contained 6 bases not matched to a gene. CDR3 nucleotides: TGTGCCAGCAGCCCCGGTGGGACTAGCGGGGAGACCCAGTACTTC. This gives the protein CASSPGGTSGETQYF. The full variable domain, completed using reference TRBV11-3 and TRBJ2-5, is EAGVVQSPRYKIIEKKQPVAFWCNPISGHNTLYWYLQNLGQGPELLIRYENEEAVDDSQLPKDRFSAERLKGVDSTLKIQPAELGDSAVYLCASSPGGTSGETQYFGPGTRLLVL.

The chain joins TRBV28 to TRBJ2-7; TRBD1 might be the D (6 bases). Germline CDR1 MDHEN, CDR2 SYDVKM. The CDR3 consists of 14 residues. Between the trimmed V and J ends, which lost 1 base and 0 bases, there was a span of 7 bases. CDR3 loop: CASSLLGHSYEQYF. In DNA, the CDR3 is TGTGCCAGCAGTTTATTGGGACACTCCTACGAGCAGTACTTC.

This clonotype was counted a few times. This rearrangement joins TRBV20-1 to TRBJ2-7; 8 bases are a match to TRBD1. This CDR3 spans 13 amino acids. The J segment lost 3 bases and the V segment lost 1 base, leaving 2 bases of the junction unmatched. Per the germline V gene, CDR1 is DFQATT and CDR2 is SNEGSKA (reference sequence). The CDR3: CSARAGGGYEQYF. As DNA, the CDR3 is TGCAGTGCTAGAGCAGGGGGCGGCTACGAGCAGTACTTC.

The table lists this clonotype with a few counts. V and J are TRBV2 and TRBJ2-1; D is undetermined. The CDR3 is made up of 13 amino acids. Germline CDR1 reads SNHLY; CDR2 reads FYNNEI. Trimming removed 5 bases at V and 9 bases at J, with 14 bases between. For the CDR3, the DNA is TGTGCCAGCAGTACCCAAGTTCGAAGTGAGCAGTTCTTC. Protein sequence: CASSTQVRSEQFF.

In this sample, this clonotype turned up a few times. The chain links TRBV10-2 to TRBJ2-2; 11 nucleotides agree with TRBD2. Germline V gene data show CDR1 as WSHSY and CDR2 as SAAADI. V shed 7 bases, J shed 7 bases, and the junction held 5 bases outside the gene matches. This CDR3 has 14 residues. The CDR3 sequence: CASIGTSGVGELFF. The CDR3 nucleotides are TGCGCCAGCATTGGGACTAGCGGTGTCGGGGAGCTGTTTTTT.

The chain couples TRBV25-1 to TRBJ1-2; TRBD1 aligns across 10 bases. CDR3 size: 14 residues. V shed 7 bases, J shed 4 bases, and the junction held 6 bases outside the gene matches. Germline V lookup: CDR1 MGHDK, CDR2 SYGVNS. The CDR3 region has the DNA TGTGCCAGCAAGGACAGGGGGGGTGGCTATGGCTACACCTTC. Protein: CASKDRGGGYGYTF.

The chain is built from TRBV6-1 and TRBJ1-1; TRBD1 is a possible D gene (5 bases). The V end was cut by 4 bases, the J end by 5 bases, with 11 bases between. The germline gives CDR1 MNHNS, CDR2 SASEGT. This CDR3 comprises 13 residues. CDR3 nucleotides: TGTGCCAGCAGTGTTGAAAAGGGGACTGAAGCTTTCTTT. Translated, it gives CASSVEKGTEAFF.

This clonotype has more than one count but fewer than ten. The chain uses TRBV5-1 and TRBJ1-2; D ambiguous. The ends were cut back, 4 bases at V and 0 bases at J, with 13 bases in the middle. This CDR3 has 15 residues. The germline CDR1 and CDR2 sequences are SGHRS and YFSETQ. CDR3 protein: CASSPDGGSNYGYTF. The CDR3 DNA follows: TGCGCCAGCAGCCCCGACGGCGGATCTAACTATGGCTACACCTTC.

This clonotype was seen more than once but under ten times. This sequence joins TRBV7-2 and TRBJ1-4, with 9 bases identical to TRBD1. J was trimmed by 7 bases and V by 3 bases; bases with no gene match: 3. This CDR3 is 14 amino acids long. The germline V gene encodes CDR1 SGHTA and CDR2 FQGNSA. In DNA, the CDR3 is TGTGCCAGCAGCTTTGGGACAGGGCGTGAAAAACTGTTTTTT. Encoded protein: CASSFGTGREKLFF.